Listed here are 30 T cell receptor beta chains from one sample, sequenced in a study of Ad26.COV2.S vaccination and SARS-CoV-2 variants. Sample treatment: 15 to 20 received Ad26.COV2.S at low or high dose, single or two shots; several received placebo; per-sample allocation not given. Each sample was drawn 63 days after the first injection (of vaccine or placebo). Measured with immunoSEQ multiplex PCR; TCRdb has only the in-frame clones, and not every one. The table lists roughly 700,000 clones, about 89% of them singletons, with approximately 1.5% in the top ten. Sequenced material: peripheral blood, taken in a trial of Ad26.COV2.S vaccine versus placebo. These receptors were taken from a person aged 18-60 years who received the Ad26.COV2.S COVID-19 vaccine or a placebo.

This clone was observed a single time. One end of the junction does not line up with germline, which may come from a read error. J is TRBJ1-4 and V is TRBV15; the D gene is possibly TRBD1 (6 bases). The CDR3 consists of 14 residues. The germline gives CDR1 LNHNV, CDR2 YYDKDF (reference sequence). The CDR3 DNA sequence: TGTGCCACCTGCAGGACAGCTGCTAATGAAAAACTGTTTTTT. Translation: CATCRTAANEKLFF. The full variable domain, its missing parts supplied by reference TRBV15 and TRBJ1-4, is DAMVIQNPRYQVTQFGKPVTLSCSQTLNHNVMYWYQQKSSQAPKLLFHYYDKDFNNEADTPDNFQSRRPNTSFCFLDIRSPGLGDTAMYLCATCRTAANEKLFFGSGTQLSVL.

The V gene is TRBV19, the J gene TRBJ2-6; D gene uncertain. V was pared by 9 bases and J by 0 bases, with 15 bases between. This CDR3 has 16 residues. The germline V gene has CDR1 LNHDA and CDR2 SQIVND (reference sequence). The CDR3 reads CASSWLGSSGANVLTF. CDR3 nucleotides: TGTGCCAGCTCTTGGCTGGGTAGCTCTGGGGCCAACGTCCTGACTTTC.

The chain links TRBV3-1 (or the pseudogene TRBV3-2) to TRBJ2-3; D is ambiguous. Per germline, CDR1 LGHDT and CDR2 YNNKEL (reference sequence). The CDR3 is 13 residues long. Trimming shortened V by 4 bases and J by 2 bases, and 7 bases separated the two germline ends. This chain's CDR3 is CASSLDPTDTQYF. For the CDR3, the DNA is TGTGCCAGCAGCCTAGACCCCACAGATACGCAGTATTTT.

The chain uses TRBV12-5 and TRBJ1-1, with 7 nucleotides matching TRBD1. The ends lost 0 bases at V and 1 base at J; junction bases unmatched: 8. The CDR3 is 17 amino acids. Looked up from germline, CDR1 is LGHNT and CDR2 is FRNRAP. The CDR3 sequence is CASGLVQAGGTNTEAFF. The CDR3 region has the DNA TGTGCTAGTGGTTTGGTACAGGCAGGGGGGACGAACACTGAAGCTTTCTTT.

The chain has TRBV6-2 or TRBV6-3 and TRBJ1-5; unclear D gene. The CDR3 is 19 residues long. Germline-derived CDR1 and CDR2 are MNHEY and SVGEGT. The V end lost 1 base, the J end lost 3 bases, and 22 bases lay between the germline ends. As DNA, the CDR3 is TGTGCCAGCAGTTACTACCCTACCAACCAGAGACACTACAATCAGCCCCAGCATTTT. Protein product: CASSYYPTNQRHYNQPQHF.

Of note for this clone: Given the absence of the conserved phenylalanine or tryptophan at the CDR3 end, a read error is likely. The limits of the CDR3 on the DNA are not certain, so only TCRdb's listed CDR3 is given. The V and J genes are TRBV4-2 and TRBJ1-2. Inclusive of both ends, the CDR3 amounts to 13 amino acids. The germline V gene encodes CDR1 LGHNA and CDR2 YNFKEQ. CDR3 protein: CASSQDLGLYRFL.

The V call is TRBV4-3, the J call TRBJ1-4, with no clear D. Trimming left V 1 base short and J 8 bases short, with 8 bases between. The CDR3 sequence is 13 residues long. Germline CDR1 reads LGHNA; CDR2 reads YSLEER. CDR3 region: CASSQGINEKLFF. The DNA of the CDR3 is TGCGCCAGCAGCCAAGGGATCAACGAAAAACTGTTTTTT.

The chain has TRBV7-2 and TRBJ1-4, with D possibly TRBD1 on 6 matching bases. Germline V lookup: CDR1 SGHTA, CDR2 FQGNSA. V was pared by 5 bases and J by 8 bases, with 18 bases between. The CDR3 covers 15 residues. CDR3 coding DNA: TGTGCCAGCAGCCAAACTCAGGGGTTGGGCGAAAAACTGTTTTTT. Residues: CASSQTQGLGEKLFF.

The gene calls are TRBV7-6 and TRBJ2-2; TRBD1 matches at 12 bases. With V trimmed by 4 bases and J by 8 bases, 5 bases remained unmatched. Germline CDR1 is SGHVS and CDR2 is FNYEAQ. The CDR3 consists of 15 residues. As DNA, the CDR3 is TGTGCCAGCAGCTGGGGACAGGGGGCTTCTGGGGAGCTGTTTTTT. Residues: CASSWGQGASGELFF.

This chain uses TRBV28 with TRBJ1-1; D perhaps matches TRBD1 (6 bases). V lost 2 bases and J lost 3, with 13 bases in between. This CDR3 is built from 15 residues. The germline gives CDR1 MDHEN, CDR2 SYDVKM. The CDR3 nucleotides are TGTGCCAGCAGTTTAGTCGCAGGGGTCCACACTGAAGCTTTCTTT. Translation: CASSLVAGVHTEAFF.

This chain joins TRBV27 and TRBJ2-7; perhaps TRBD1 as D (7 bases). The CDR3 consists of 14 residues. Germline assignment: CDR1 MNHEY and CDR2 SMNVEV (reference sequence). The V end lost 5 bases, the J end lost 2 bases, and 13 bases lay between the germline ends. The CDR3 nucleotides read TGTGCCAGCAGTCTGACAGGGAGGCCCTACGAGCAGTACTTC. This codes for CASSLTGRPYEQYF.

The chain carries TRBV15 and TRBJ1-2; 8 bases are shared with TRBD1. V shed 1 base and J 3 bases; nucleotides not matched to a gene: 4. The CDR3 loop spans 15 amino acids. Germline CDR1 and CDR2: LNHNV and YYDKDF (reference sequence). CDR3 protein: CATSRAGQADYGYTF. The CDR3 DNA follows: TGTGCCACCAGCAGAGCGGGACAGGCTGACTATGGCTACACCTTC.

The gene calls are TRBV29-1 and TRBJ2-7; 10 bases are shared with TRBD1. The ends lost 4 bases at V and 2 bases at J; junction bases unmatched: 8. This CDR3 region has 15 residues. Looked up from germline, CDR1 is SQVTM and CDR2 is ANQGSEA. Here the CDR3 reads CSVGSLGQGPYEQYF. The CDR3, as DNA: TGCAGCGTTGGATCCCTGGGACAGGGGCCCTACGAGCAGTACTTC.

The CDR3 protein is CANRDSNYGYTF. In DNA, the CDR3 is TGTGCCAATAGGGACAGCAACTATGGCTACACCTTC. The chain is built from TRBV2 and TRBJ1-2, with 7 bases identical to TRBD1. In germline, CDR1 is SNHLY, CDR2 FYNNEI. V lost 10 bases and J lost 2; bases outside the gene matches: 4. This CDR3 comprises 12 residues.

V and J are TRBV30 and TRBJ2-7; D may be TRBD1 (6 bases). Looked up from germline, CDR1 is GTSNPN and CDR2 is SVGIG (reference sequence). Trimming removed 7 bases from V and 4 bases from J, with 11 bases in between. The CDR3 covers 11 residues. The CDR3 sequence: CAFLRGYEQYF. CDR3 in DNA: TGTGCCTTTCTAAGGGGGTACGAGCAGTACTTC.

CDR3 bases: TGTGCCAGCAGGTCGGACAAGGCGGAGGGCTACACCTTC. It yields the protein CASRSDKAEGYTF. The chain recombines TRBV6-1 with TRBJ1-2; D perhaps matches TRBD1 (5 bases). The germline V gene encodes CDR1 MNHNS and CDR2 SASEGT. The CDR3 totals 13 residues. Deletions cut 6 bases from V and 8 bases from J, with 16 bases between.

This clone came up once. The chain employs TRBV6-5 and TRBJ2-3; D assignment may be TRBD1 or TRBD2 (7 bases each). V lost 10 bases and J lost 4, with 21 bases in between. Germline CDR1 is MNHEY and CDR2 is SVGAGI. This CDR3 contains 15 residues. CDR3 protein: CATKQGRGVSDTQYF. The CDR3 DNA reads as TGTGCCACAAAACAGGGGAGGGGGGTCTCAGATACGCAGTATTTT.

The V call is TRBV5-1, the J call TRBJ1-2; D is possibly TRBD1 (5 bases). The germline gives CDR1 SGHRS, CDR2 YFSETQ. Trimming shortened V by 3 bases and J by 1 base, and 13 bases separated the two germline ends. CDR3 size: 15 residues. CDR3 bases: TGCGCCAGCAGCTCCGGGACTGCCATTAACTATGGCTACACCTTC. This translates into CASSSGTAINYGYTF.

The chain links TRBV29-1 to TRBJ2-7; a weak D match, TRBD2 (7 bases). CDR1 and CDR2 (germline): SQVTM, ANQGSEA. The V gene lost 4 bases and the J gene lost 7 bases, with 17 bases spanning the gap. This CDR3 has 13 residues. The CDR3 loop reads CSVGRGPLGEQYF. CDR3 coding DNA: TGCAGCGTTGGGCGGGGGCCCCTAGGGGAGCAGTACTTC.

The chain couples TRBV5-1 to TRBJ2-7; no firm D call. V dropped 0 bases and J dropped 0 bases, with 10 bases sitting between them. The CDR3 is 15 amino acids. Looked up from germline, CDR1 is SGHRS and CDR2 is YFSETQ. CDR3 in DNA: TGCGCCAGCAGCTTGGTCCCTGGCAGCTCCTACGAGCAGTACTTC. It translates to CASSLVPGSSYEQYF.

The chain recombines TRBV15 with TRBJ1-2, with TRBD1 as a possible D gene (5 bases). Germline CDR1 and CDR2: LNHNV and YYDKDF (reference sequence). This CDR3 comprises 14 residues. The V end was cut by 0 bases, the J end by 7 bases, with 12 bases between. CDR3 in DNA: TGTGCCACCAGCAGAGAGGGCCAGGGTCGTGGCTACACCTTC. Its translation is CATSREGQGRGYTF.

V usage is TRBV5-4 and J usage is TRBJ2-3; possibly TRBD1 for D (5 bases). V was pared by 4 bases and J by 3 bases, with 15 bases between. Germline V lookup: CDR1 SGHNT, CDR2 YYREEE (reference sequence). The CDR3 runs 15 residues. The CDR3 bases are TGTGCCAGCAGCCCTGAGGTGGGGCGGACAGATACGCAGTATTTT. This gives the protein CASSPEVGRTDTQYF.

The chain carries TRBV6-1 and TRBJ1-6; no definite D call. With 3 bases removed from V and 11 bases from J, the gap between germline ends came to 14 bases. Germline V gene lookup returns CDR1 MNHNS and CDR2 SASEGT. The CDR3 totals 14 residues. The CDR3 spells CASSEGPHDPPLHF. CDR3 in DNA: TGTGCCAGCAGTGAGGGCCCGCATGATCCACCCCTCCACTTT.

The chain couples TRBV9 to TRBJ2-7; D call uncertain. Trimming cost V 2 bases and J 3 bases, with 15 bases left between them. This CDR3 comprises 15 residues. CDR1 SGDLS and CDR2 YYNGEE come from the germline V gene. Here the CDR3 reads CASSVGGRADYEQYF. The DNA for the CDR3 is TGTGCCAGCAGCGTGGGTGGTCGGGCAGACTACGAGCAGTACTTC.

This chain joins TRBV30 and TRBJ2-3, with TRBD2 as a possible D gene (5 bases). Germline V CDR1 and CDR2: GTSNPN, SVGIG (reference sequence). Trimming took 0 bases from V and 6 from J, leaving 7 bases between them. The CDR3 extends over 12 amino acids. CDR3 protein: CAWSVTRDTQYF. The DNA for the CDR3 is TGTGCCTGGAGTGTTACTAGGGATACGCAGTATTTT. The complete variable domain, with remaining parts taken from reference TRBV30 and TRBJ2-3, reads SQTIHQWPATLVQPVGSPLSLECTVEGTSNPNLYWYRQAAGRGLQLLFYSVGIGQISSEVPQNLSASRPQDRQFILSSKKLLLSDSGFYLCAWSVTRDTQYFGPGTRLTVL.

Turning to this clone: Different DNA sequences within this sample yield the same CDR3. The CDR3 DNA sequence: TGTGCCAGCAGTTCAGCGGGAAGCTCCTACGAGCAGTACTTC. Protein sequence: CASSSAGSSYEQYF. The chain uses TRBV6-5 and TRBJ2-7; 7 nucleotides match TRBD2. J lost 0 bases, V lost 4 bases, and 3 bases had no gene match. The V gene's germline CDR1 is MNHEY and CDR2 SVGAGI. The CDR3 consists of 14 residues.

The J gene is TRBJ2-2, the V gene TRBV2; no clear D gene. V lost 5 bases to trimming and J lost 4 bases, with 8 bases between them. The germline CDR1 and CDR2 sequences are SNHLY and FYNNEI. This CDR3 comprises 13 residues. The CDR3 protein is CASSPFSTGELFF. CDR3 DNA sequence: TGTGCCAGCAGTCCTTTTTCCACCGGGGAGCTGTTTTTT.

The chain has TRBV18 and TRBJ1-5; 7 nucleotides agree with TRBD1. The CDR3 length is 18 residues. V lost 3 bases and J lost 4; bases outside the gene matches: 15. Germline V CDR1 and CDR2: KGHSH, LQKENI. The CDR3 nucleotides read TGTGCCAGCTCACCCAACGCTCTTATTGGGACAGAGAATCAGCCCCAGCATTTT. Translated: CASSPNALIGTENQPQHF.

The chain links TRBV5-4 to TRBJ2-7, with D possibly called TRBD1 or TRBD2 (5 bases each). Trimming took off 9 bases at V and 3 bases at J, with 16 bases between the two ends. Germline V gene data show CDR1 as SGHNT and CDR2 as YYREEE (reference sequence). This CDR3 has 13 amino acids. CDR3 loop: CATHRDQSYEQYF. For the CDR3, the DNA is TGTGCCACCCACCGGGACCAAAGCTACGAGCAGTACTTC.

Here the CDR3 reads CSASSSADTQYF. CDR3 bases: TGCAGTGCTAGTTCATCCGCAGATACGCAGTATTTT. The rearrangement links TRBV20-1 to TRBJ2-3; no reliable D call. The V gene lost 3 bases and the J gene lost 4 bases, with 8 bases spanning the gap. Looked up from germline, CDR1 is DFQATT and CDR2 is SNEGSKA (reference sequence). This CDR3 region has 12 residues.